The entry below gives a single T cell receptor beta chain sequence along with its context. The sample originates from a study of blood T cell repertoires in COVID-19. At the level of the study: From the United States, Italy and Spain came samples of acute and convalescent COVID-19. Sources were T cells, B-cell-depleted T cells, or PBMCs; the material itself was cDNA or gDNA.

V was pared by 8 bases and J by 2 bases, with 22 bases between. The CDR3 sequence is 17 residues long. Germline loops: CDR1 LNHDA, CDR2 SQIVND (reference sequence). Methods used by the authors: Reference gene primers were amplified, and this amplification served to estimate nucleated cell counts. Data came from immunoSEQ multiplex PCR; TCRdb stores just in-frame clones and leaves some out. V and J calls and clone size follow that table, whereas D and trimming were derived from the DNA. This sample has approximately 61,000 clones; over 75% occur once, and the top ten carry less than 25%. Specimen: peripheral blood. The rearrangement uses TRBV19 and TRBJ1-5; TRBD1 is a possible D gene (5 bases). The source of this sequence is an elderly man with active or convalescent COVID-19. In DNA form, the CDR3 reads TGTGCCAGTGTGGGTCGCCCAGGGCCGCAGCGCAATCAGCCCCAGCATTTT. The encoded protein is CASVGRPGPQRNQPQHF.